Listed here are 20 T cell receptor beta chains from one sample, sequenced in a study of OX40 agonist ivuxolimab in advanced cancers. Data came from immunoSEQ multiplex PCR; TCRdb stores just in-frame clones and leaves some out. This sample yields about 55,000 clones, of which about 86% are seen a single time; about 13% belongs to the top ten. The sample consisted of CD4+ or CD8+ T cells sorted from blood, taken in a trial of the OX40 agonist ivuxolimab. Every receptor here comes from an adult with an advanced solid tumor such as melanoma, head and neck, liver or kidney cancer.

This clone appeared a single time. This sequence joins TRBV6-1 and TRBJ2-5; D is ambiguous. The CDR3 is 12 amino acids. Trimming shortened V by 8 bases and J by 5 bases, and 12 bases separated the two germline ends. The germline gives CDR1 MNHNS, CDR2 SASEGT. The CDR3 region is CASHSPWETQYF. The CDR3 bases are TGTGCCAGCCACAGTCCCTGGGAGACCCAGTACTTC.

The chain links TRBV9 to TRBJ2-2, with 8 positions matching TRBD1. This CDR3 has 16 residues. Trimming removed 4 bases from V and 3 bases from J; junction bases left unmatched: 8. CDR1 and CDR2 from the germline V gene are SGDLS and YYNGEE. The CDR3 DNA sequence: TGTGCCAGCAGCACCCCCAGGGGGCAGGACACCGGGGAGCTGTTTTTT. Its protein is CASSTPRGQDTGELFF.

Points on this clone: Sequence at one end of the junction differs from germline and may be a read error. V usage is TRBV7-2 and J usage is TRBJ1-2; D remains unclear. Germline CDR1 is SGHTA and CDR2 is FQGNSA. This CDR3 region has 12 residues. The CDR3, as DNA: TGTGCCAGCAGCTTAGCCGCTCGGGCCTCACGGTTC. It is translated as CASSLAARASRF. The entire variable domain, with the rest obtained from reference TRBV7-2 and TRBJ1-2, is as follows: GAGVSQSPSNKVTEKGKDVELRCDPISGHTALYWYRQSLGQGLEFLIYFQGNSAPDKSGLPSDRFSAERTGGSVSTLTIQRTQQEDSAVYLCASSLAARASRFGSGTRLTVV.

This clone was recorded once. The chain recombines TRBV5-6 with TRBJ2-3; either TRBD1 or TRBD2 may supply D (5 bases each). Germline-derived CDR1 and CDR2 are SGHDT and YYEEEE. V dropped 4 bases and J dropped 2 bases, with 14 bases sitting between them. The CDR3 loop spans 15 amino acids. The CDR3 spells CASSARDGYTDTQYF. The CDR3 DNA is TGTGCCAGCAGCGCCCGGGACGGTTACACAGATACGCAGTATTTT.

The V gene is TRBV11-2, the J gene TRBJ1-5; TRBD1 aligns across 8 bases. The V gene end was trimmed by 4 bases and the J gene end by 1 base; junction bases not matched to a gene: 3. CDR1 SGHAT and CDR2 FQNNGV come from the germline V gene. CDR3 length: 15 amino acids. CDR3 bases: TGTGCCAGCAGCTCGGACAGGGTAAGCAATCAGCCCCAGCATTTT. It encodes CASSSDRVSNQPQHF.

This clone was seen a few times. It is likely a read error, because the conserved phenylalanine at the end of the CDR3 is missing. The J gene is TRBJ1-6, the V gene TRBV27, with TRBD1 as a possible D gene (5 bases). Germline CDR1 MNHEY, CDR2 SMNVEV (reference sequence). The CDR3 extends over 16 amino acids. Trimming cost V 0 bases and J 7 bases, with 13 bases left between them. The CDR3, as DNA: TGTGCCAGCAGTTTATCCGCCGGGGCCGGGAATTCACCCCTCCACCTT. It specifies CASSLSAGAGNSPLHL.

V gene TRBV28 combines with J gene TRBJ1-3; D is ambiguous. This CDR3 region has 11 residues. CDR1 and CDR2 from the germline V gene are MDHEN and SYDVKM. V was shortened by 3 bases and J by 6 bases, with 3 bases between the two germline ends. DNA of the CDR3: TGTGCCAGCAGTTTCCAAAACACCATATATTTT. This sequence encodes CASSFQNTIYF.

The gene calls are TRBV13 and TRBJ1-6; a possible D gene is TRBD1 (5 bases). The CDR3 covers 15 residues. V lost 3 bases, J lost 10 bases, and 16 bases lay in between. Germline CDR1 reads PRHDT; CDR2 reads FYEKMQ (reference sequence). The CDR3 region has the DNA TGTGCCAGCAGCTTCGGGGATACCCGGGGCTCACCCCTCCACTTT. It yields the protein CASSFGDTRGSPLHF.

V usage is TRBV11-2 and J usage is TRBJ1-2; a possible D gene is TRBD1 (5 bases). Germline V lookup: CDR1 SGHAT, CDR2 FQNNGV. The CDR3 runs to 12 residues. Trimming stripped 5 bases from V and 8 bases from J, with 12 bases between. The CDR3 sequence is CASSTMGEGYTF. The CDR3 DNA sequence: TGTGCCAGCAGCACTATGGGGGAGGGCTACACCTTC. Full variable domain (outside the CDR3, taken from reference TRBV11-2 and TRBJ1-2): EAGVAQSPRYKIIEKRQSVAFWCNPISGHATLYWYQQILGQGPKLLIQFQNNGVVDDSQLPKDRFSAERLKGVDSTLKIQPAKLEDSAVYLCASSTMGEGYTFGSGTRLTVV.

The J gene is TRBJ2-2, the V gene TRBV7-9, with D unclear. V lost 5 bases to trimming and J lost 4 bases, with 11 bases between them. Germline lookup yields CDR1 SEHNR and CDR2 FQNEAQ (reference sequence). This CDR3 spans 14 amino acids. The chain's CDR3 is CASSPPGATGELFF. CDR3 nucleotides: TGTGCCAGCAGCCCCCCGGGTGCCACCGGGGAGCTGTTTTTT.

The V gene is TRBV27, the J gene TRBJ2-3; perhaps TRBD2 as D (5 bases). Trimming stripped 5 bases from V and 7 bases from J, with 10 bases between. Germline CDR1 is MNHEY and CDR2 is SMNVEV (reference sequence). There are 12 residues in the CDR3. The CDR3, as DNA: TGTGCCAGCAGTCGGCCGGGGAATACGCAGTATTTT. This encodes CASSRPGNTQYF.

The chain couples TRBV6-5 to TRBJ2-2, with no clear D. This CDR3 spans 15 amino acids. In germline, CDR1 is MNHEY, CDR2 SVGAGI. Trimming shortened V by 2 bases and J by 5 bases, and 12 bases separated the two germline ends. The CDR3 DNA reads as TGTGCCAGCAGTTACCTTGGACCCTCGACCGGGGAGCTGTTTTTT. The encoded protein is CASSYLGPSTGELFF.

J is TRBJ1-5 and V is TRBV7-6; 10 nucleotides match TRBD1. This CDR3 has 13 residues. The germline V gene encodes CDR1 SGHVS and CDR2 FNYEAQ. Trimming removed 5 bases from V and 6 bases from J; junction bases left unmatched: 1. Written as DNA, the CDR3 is TGTGCCAGCAGCCGACAGGGGGCTCAGCCCCAGCATTTT. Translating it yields CASSRQGAQPQHF.

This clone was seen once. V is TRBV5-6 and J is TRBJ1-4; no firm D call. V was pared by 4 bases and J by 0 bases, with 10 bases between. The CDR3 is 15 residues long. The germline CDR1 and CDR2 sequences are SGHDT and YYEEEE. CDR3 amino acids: CASSPDVATNEKLFF. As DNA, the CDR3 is TGTGCCAGCAGCCCGGATGTCGCAACTAATGAAAAACTGTTTTTT.

The CDR3: CASSEGGYGNGGEQYF. Here the CDR3 DNA reads TGTGCCAGCAGTGAAGGGGGGTACGGGAACGGCGGGGAGCAGTACTTC. The rearrangement links TRBV2 to TRBJ2-7; the D call may be TRBD1 or TRBD2 (5 bases each). Germline loops: CDR1 SNHLY, CDR2 FYNNEI. V lost 1 base and J lost 7, with 20 bases in between. CDR3 size: 16 residues.

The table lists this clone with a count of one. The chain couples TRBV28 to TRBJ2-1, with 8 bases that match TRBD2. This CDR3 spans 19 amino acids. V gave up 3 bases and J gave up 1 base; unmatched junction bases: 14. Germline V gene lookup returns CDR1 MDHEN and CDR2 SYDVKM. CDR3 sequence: CASSFSLYGSGGSYNEQFF. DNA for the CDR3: TGTGCCAGCAGTTTTAGTCTTTATGGGAGCGGGGGATCCTACAATGAGCAGTTCTTC.

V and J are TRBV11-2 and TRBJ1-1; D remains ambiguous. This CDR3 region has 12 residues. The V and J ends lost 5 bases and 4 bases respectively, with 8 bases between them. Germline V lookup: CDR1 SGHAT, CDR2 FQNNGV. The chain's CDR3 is CASSQTGTEAFF. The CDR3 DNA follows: TGTGCCAGCAGCCAGACCGGCACTGAAGCTTTCTTT.

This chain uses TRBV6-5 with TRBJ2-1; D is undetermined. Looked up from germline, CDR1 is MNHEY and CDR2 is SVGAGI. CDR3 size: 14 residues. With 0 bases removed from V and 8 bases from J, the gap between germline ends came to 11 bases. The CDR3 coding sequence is TGTGCCAGCAGTTACTCCCCCGCGAGTCATGAGCAGTTCTTC. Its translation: CASSYSPASHEQFF.

The CDR3 DNA is TGTGCCAGCAGCCCACCGACTCGAGGGGAGCTGTTTTTT. Amino acids: CASSPPTRGELFF. The chain carries TRBV7-6 and TRBJ2-2; D unresolved. This CDR3 spans 13 amino acids. Germline V gene data show CDR1 as SGHVS and CDR2 as FNYEAQ. Trimming took off 5 bases at V and 8 bases at J, with 12 bases between the two ends.

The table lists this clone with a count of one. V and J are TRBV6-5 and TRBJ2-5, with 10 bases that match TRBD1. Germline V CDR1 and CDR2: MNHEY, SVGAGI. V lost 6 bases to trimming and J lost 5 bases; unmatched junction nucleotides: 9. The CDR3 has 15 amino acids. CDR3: CASSLGTGDLETQYF. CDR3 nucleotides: TGTGCCAGCAGCCTCGGGACAGGGGATCTGGAGACCCAGTACTTC.